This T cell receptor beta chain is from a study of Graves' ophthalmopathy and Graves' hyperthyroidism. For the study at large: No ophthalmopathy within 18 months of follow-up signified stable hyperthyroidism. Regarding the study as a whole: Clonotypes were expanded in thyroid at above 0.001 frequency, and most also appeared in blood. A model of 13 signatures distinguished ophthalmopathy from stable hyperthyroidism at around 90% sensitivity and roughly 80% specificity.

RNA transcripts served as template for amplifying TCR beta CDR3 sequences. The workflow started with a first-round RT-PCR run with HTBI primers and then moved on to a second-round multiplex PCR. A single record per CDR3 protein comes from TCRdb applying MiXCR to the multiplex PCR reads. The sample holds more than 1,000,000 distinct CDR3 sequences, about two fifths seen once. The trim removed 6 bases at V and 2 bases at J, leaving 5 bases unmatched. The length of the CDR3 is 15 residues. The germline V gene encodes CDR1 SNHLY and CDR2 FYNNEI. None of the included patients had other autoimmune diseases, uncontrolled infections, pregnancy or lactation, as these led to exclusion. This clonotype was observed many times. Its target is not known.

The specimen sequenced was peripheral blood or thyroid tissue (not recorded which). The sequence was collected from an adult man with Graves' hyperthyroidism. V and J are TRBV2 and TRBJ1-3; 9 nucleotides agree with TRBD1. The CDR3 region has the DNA TGTGCCAGCAGGCTACAGGGGGCTGCTGGAAACACCATATATTTT. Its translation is CASRLQGAAGNTIYF.